Detailed here is one TCR beta chain. Antigen specificity is unknown. Sequenced by immunoSEQ multiplex PCR; TCRdb stores in-frame clones only, minus some. The table shows about 120,000 clones, with 80% to 90% occurring only once. This entry belongs to a study of T cell responses to AZD1222 COVID-19 vaccine. Overall study results and limits: Spike as a whole was targeted by vaccine-associated CD4 TCRs, dominant at 160-218 and 743-854. Repertoires were obtained solely post-peak T cell response.

The germline gives CDR1 SGHTA, CDR2 FQGTGA. The CDR3 extends over 18 amino acids. V shed 5 bases, J shed 0 bases, and the junction held 9 bases outside the gene matches. The sequences come from peripheral blood, collected on day 0 of AZD1222 vaccination. The source is an adult in good health. The chain uses TRBV7-3 and TRBJ2-6; TRBD2 agrees at 8 bases. The CDR3 loop reads CASSRGSGVHSGANVLTF. The DNA for the CDR3 is TGTGCCAGCAGCAGGGGTAGCGGGGTTCACTCTGGGGCCAACGTCCTGACTTTC.